This passage covers 31 T cell receptor beta chains from one sample sequenced in a study of blood T cell repertoires in COVID-19. The method was immunoSEQ multiplex PCR; TCRdb's version includes in-frame clones alone and lacks a portion of them. The sample holds approximately 290,000 clones, more than 65% seen once. Specimen: peripheral blood. Receptors were obtained from a person aged 65 to 85 with COVID-19, enrolled during active disease.

The V and J genes are TRBV19 and TRBJ2-5, with 8 bases matching TRBD1. Germline loops: CDR1 LNHDA, CDR2 SQIVND (reference sequence). Germline trimming cut 2 bases from V and 1 base from J; bases unmatched to any gene: 6. This CDR3 has 16 amino acids. The CDR3 DNA is TGTGCCAGTAGTATAAGCAGGGGGACAGGCCAAGAGACCCAGTACTTC. Translation gives CASSISRGTGQETQYF.

The chain recombines TRBV29-1 with TRBJ2-1, with 15 bases fitting TRBD2. CDR1 and CDR2 (germline): SQVTM, ANQGSEA. This CDR3 contains 14 residues. With V trimmed by 7 bases and J by 9 bases, 7 bases remained unmatched. Here the CDR3 reads CSDGLAGGFSEQFF. The CDR3, as DNA: TGCAGCGACGGACTAGCGGGAGGGTTTTCTGAGCAGTTCTTC.

This rearrangement joins TRBV6-2 or TRBV6-3 to TRBJ1-5; D remains unclear. Germline lookup yields CDR1 MNHEY and CDR2 SVGEGT. V dropped 6 bases and J dropped 3 bases, with 15 bases sitting between them. The CDR3 is 15 residues long. The CDR3 here is CASSLAASFNQPQHF. Here the CDR3 DNA reads TGTGCCAGCAGCCTAGCGGCGTCGTTCAATCAGCCCCAGCATTTT.

DNA of the CDR3: TGCGCCAGCAGCCCGGGCATAGGAGGGGCCGTCTACGAGCAGTACTTC. Protein product: CASSPGIGGAVYEQYF. The V and J genes are TRBV5-1 and TRBJ2-7, with D possibly TRBD2 on 6 matching bases. Germline CDR1 and CDR2: SGHRS and YFSETQ. With 4 bases removed from V and 3 bases from J, the gap between germline ends came to 20 bases. This CDR3 comprises 16 residues.

This clone has more than one count but fewer than ten. V usage is TRBV6-2 or TRBV6-3 and J usage is TRBJ1-2, with D perhaps TRBD1 (6 bases). The V end was cut by 5 bases, the J end by 5 bases, with 12 bases between. The CDR3 is made up of 13 amino acids. The V gene's germline CDR1 is MNHEY and CDR2 SVGEGT. CDR3 in amino acids: CASSEDSVYGYTF. For the CDR3, the DNA is TGTGCCAGCAGTGAGGACAGCGTTTATGGCTACACCTTC.

V gene TRBV7-9 combines with J gene TRBJ1-1, with 8 bases identical to TRBD1. The CDR3 is 16 residues long. Germline-derived CDR1 and CDR2 are SEHNR and FQNEAQ (reference sequence). After removal of 4 bases from V and 2 bases from J, the junction contained 9 bases not matched to a gene. In DNA form, the CDR3 reads TGTGCCAGCAGCTCCCGGACAGGGTTGAATAACACTGAAGCTTTCTTT. It codes for CASSSRTGLNNTEAFF.

This clone was seen once. V usage is TRBV9 and J usage is TRBJ2-1; 14 nucleotides line up with TRBD2. Germline lookup yields CDR1 SGDLS and CDR2 YYNGEE. The junction had 3 bases not matched to a gene; V was cut back by 2 bases and J by 2 bases. The CDR3 extends over 17 amino acids. Here the CDR3 reads CASSVGLAGVAYNEQFF. DNA for the CDR3: TGTGCCAGCAGCGTGGGACTAGCGGGAGTCGCCTACAATGAGCAGTTCTTC.

This clone came up once. This sequence joins TRBV5-5 and TRBJ2-3, with 9 bases that match TRBD2. The CDR3 runs 15 residues. The V gene's germline CDR1 is SGHKS and CDR2 YYEKEE (reference sequence). V lost 2 bases to trimming and J lost 4 bases; unmatched junction nucleotides: 5. Written as DNA, the CDR3 is TGTGCCAGCAGCTTAGTAGCGGGAGCGGCAGATACGCAGTATTTT. It translates to CASSLVAGAADTQYF.

This sequence joins TRBV28 and TRBJ1-2, with a weak D call TRBD1 (5 bases). The CDR3 covers 14 residues. V lost 6 bases to trimming and J lost 3 bases, with 14 bases between them. Germline values: CDR1 MDHEN, CDR2 SYDVKM. The CDR3 DNA sequence: TGTGCCAGCAGAGCGGGGACCGAATACTATGGCTACACCTTC. Translating gives CASRAGTEYYGYTF.

CDR3 sequence (DNA): TGTGCCAGCAGATTTACTCCCGGGGTTCAAGAGACCCAGTACTTC. Amino acids: CASRFTPGVQETQYF. The chain recombines TRBV6-5 with TRBJ2-5; TRBD2 is a possible D gene (5 bases). Germline CDR1 and CDR2: MNHEY and SVGAGI. The length of the CDR3 is 15 residues. V dropped 6 bases and J dropped 2 bases, with 16 bases sitting between them.

J is TRBJ1-4 and V is TRBV28, with D unresolved. The germline V gene encodes CDR1 MDHEN and CDR2 SYDVKM. V was shortened by 8 bases and J by 8 bases, with 15 bases between the two germline ends. This CDR3 comprises 13 residues. The CDR3 DNA sequence: TGTGCCAGCGGAGGAGGGATCCGAGAAAAACTGTTTTTT. It yields the protein CASGGGIREKLFF.

The chain has TRBV12-3 or TRBV12-4 and TRBJ1-2; a weak D match, TRBD1 (6 bases). This CDR3 contains 13 residues. Trimming cost V 3 bases and J 5 bases, with 10 bases left between them. In DNA form, the CDR3 reads TGTGCCAGCAGTTTGGGGGCGCTATATGGCTACACCTTC. This codes for CASSLGALYGYTF.

The genes are TRBV3-1 (or the pseudogene TRBV3-2) and TRBJ1-3; possible D gene TRBD1, 5 bases. Germline-derived CDR1 and CDR2 are LGHDT and YNNKEL (reference sequence). The V gene lost 4 bases and the J gene lost 3 bases, with 10 bases spanning the gap. The CDR3 totals 14 residues. The CDR3 DNA is TGTGCCAGCAGCCGCGGGGACGTTGGAAACACCATATATTTT. Translating it yields CASSRGDVGNTIYF.

This rearrangement joins TRBV27 to TRBJ1-1; a weak D match, TRBD1 (5 bases). Trimming took off 3 bases at V and 3 bases at J, with 23 bases between the two ends. CDR3 length: 18 amino acids. Germline V CDR1 and CDR2: MNHEY, SMNVEV (reference sequence). The CDR3 DNA follows: TGTGCCAGCAGTTTTAGAAGGTTGCAGGGTAGATTCGACACTGAAGCTTTCTTT. Translating it yields CASSFRRLQGRFDTEAFF.

The chain combines TRBV11-3 with TRBJ2-3, with TRBD2 identical over 9 bases. V lost 8 bases to trimming and J lost 6 bases; unmatched junction nucleotides: 15. Germline loops: CDR1 SGHNT, CDR2 YENEEA. The CDR3 is made up of 16 amino acids. CDR3 region: CASAPGLAGPSDTQYF. The CDR3 DNA sequence: TGTGCCAGCGCCCCCGGGCTAGCGGGGCCCTCCGATACGCAGTATTTT. The full variable domain, completed using reference TRBV11-3 and TRBJ2-3, is EAGVVQSPRYKIIEKKQPVAFWCNPISGHNTLYWYLQNLGQGPELLIRYENEEAVDDSQLPKDRFSAERLKGVDSTLKIQPAELGDSAVYLCASAPGLAGPSDTQYFGPGTRLTVL.

This sequence joins TRBV19 and TRBJ1-1; possible D gene TRBD1, 5 bases. The germline gives CDR1 LNHDA, CDR2 SQIVND (reference sequence). CDR3 length: 11 amino acids. The V and J ends lost 9 bases and 5 bases respectively, with 10 bases between them. CDR3 DNA sequence: TGTGCCAGCAGCCAGGGAACTGAAGCTTTCTTT. Translating it yields CASSQGTEAFF.

The V gene is TRBV14, the J gene TRBJ1-1, with D unclear. Trimming took 4 bases from V and 1 from J, leaving 7 bases between them. CDR3 length: 13 residues. Germline lookup yields CDR1 SGHDN and CDR2 FVKESK. CDR3 protein: CASSPIRNTEAFF. DNA of the CDR3: TGTGCCAGCAGCCCCATTAGGAACACTGAAGCTTTCTTT.

This clone appeared a few times. The CDR3 spells CASSELGLNYGYTF. CDR3 in DNA: TGTGCCAGCAGCGAGCTGGGCCTTAACTATGGCTACACCTTC. V is TRBV9 and J is TRBJ1-2; D unresolved. The CDR3 extends over 14 amino acids. V was clipped by 3 bases and J by 1 base, with 10 bases between them. Looked up from germline, CDR1 is SGDLS and CDR2 is YYNGEE. Combining the CDR3 with reference TRBV9 and TRBJ1-2 gives the whole variable domain DSGVTQTPKHLITATGQRVTLRCSPRSGDLSVYWYQQSLDQGLQFLIQYYNGEERAKGNILERFSAQQFPDLHSELNLSSLELGDSALYFCASSELGLNYGYTFGSGTRLTVV.

V is TRBV5-1 and J is TRBJ2-3; D not certain. V lost 5 bases, J lost 1 base, and 17 bases lay in between. From germline, CDR1 is SGHRS and CDR2 YFSETQ. There are 16 residues in the CDR3. CDR3 DNA sequence: TGCGCCAGCAGTAACGGCAAGATCCAGGGCACAGATACGCAGTATTTT. This codes for CASSNGKIQGTDTQYF.

This rearrangement joins TRBV28 to TRBJ1-5; 10 bases are shared with TRBD1. Germline V gene sequence: CDR1 MDHEN, CDR2 SYDVKM. The CDR3 extends over 18 amino acids. Losses at the gene ends were 2 bases for V and 0 bases for J; bases not matched to a gene: 7. The CDR3 protein is CASSLKGTGAFSNQPQHF. The CDR3 coding sequence is TGTGCCAGCAGTTTAAAAGGGACAGGGGCGTTTAGCAATCAGCCCCAGCATTTT.

J is TRBJ2-7 and V is TRBV12-3 or TRBV12-4; tentative D call: TRBD1 (7 bases). The V end lost 2 bases, the J end lost 6 bases, and 11 bases lay between the germline ends. There are 13 residues in the CDR3. The CDR3 loop reads CASSLQGGPEQYF. The CDR3 DNA sequence: TGTGCCAGCAGTTTACAGGGGGGCCCCGAGCAGTACTTC.

This clone was detected once. This chain uses TRBV6-2 or TRBV6-3 with TRBJ2-7; D perhaps matches TRBD1 (6 bases). V shed 6 bases and J shed 3 bases, with 21 bases lying between them. The CDR3 is made up of 16 amino acids. Germline CDR1 reads MNHEY; CDR2 reads SVGEGT. The CDR3 nucleotides are TGTGCCAGCAGCCCCTCGGGGCAGGGGCGGATCTACGAGCAGTACTTC. It translates to CASSPSGQGRIYEQYF.

The chain couples TRBV5-4 to TRBJ2-2, with D unresolved. The germline CDR1 and CDR2 sequences are SGHNT and YYREEE (reference sequence). The CDR3 totals 15 residues. V lost 0 bases, J lost 0 bases, and 6 bases lay in between. The CDR3 nucleotides read TGTGCCAGCAGCTTGGTGACTGCGAACACCGGGGAGCTGTTTTTT. It translates to CASSLVTANTGELFF.

This clone occurred a few times. The chain recombines TRBV6-5 with TRBJ1-2; 9 bases line up with TRBD1. The germline V gene encodes CDR1 MNHEY and CDR2 SVGAGI. V lost 3 bases to trimming and J lost 7 bases; unmatched junction nucleotides: 12. The CDR3 spans 16 residues. The CDR3 is CASSYAPGQGLFGYTF. The CDR3 nucleotides are TGTGCCAGCAGTTATGCACCGGGACAGGGTTTATTTGGCTACACCTTC.

The chain carries TRBV6-1 and TRBJ1-5; unclear D gene. CDR3 length equals 13 residues. V was cut by 3 bases and J by 5 bases, with 8 bases left in between. The germline gives CDR1 MNHNS, CDR2 SASEGT. The CDR3: CASSDKRHQPQHF. CDR3 in DNA: TGTGCCAGCAGTGACAAGCGCCATCAGCCCCAGCATTTT.

The chain couples TRBV24-1 to TRBJ2-3; possible D gene TRBD1, 6 bases. The germline V and J ends were trimmed by 3 bases and 3 bases, with 9 bases remaining between them. The CDR3 is 14 residues long. CDR1 and CDR2 from the germline V gene are KGHDR and SFDVKD. The CDR3 DNA sequence: TGTGCCACCAGTGATCCCGGGACAACAGATACGCAGTATTTT. This gives the protein CATSDPGTTDTQYF.

CDR3 sequence reads: CSAVLEGRSADTQYF. As DNA, the CDR3 is TGCAGCGCCGTCTTAGAGGGAAGGTCGGCAGATACGCAGTATTTT. The J gene is TRBJ2-3, the V gene TRBV29-1, with D possibly TRBD2 on 5 matching bases. This CDR3 region has 15 residues. V lost 7 bases and J 4 bases, leaving 21 bases between the germline ends. Germline V gene data show CDR1 as SQVTM and CDR2 as ANQGSEA.

The chain employs TRBV28 and TRBJ1-2, with a possible D match to TRBD1 (6 bases). The CDR3 has 14 amino acids. Germline values: CDR1 MDHEN, CDR2 SYDVKM. Trimming took off 4 bases at V and 7 bases at J, with 16 bases between the two ends. The CDR3 DNA reads as TGTGCCAGCAGTTCCGAGTCTGGGGGCCGTGGCTACACCTTC. It translates to CASSSESGGRGYTF.

This clone was detected only a few times. The CDR3 loop reads CASSYTDRGYGYTF. In nucleotides, the CDR3 is TGTGCCAGCAGTTATACTGACAGGGGCTATGGCTACACCTTC. The chain uses TRBV6-6 and TRBJ1-2, with 8 bases identical to TRBD1. The trim removed 3 bases at V and 4 bases at J, leaving 4 bases unmatched. This CDR3 spans 14 amino acids. The germline V gene has CDR1 MNHNY and CDR2 SVGAGI (reference sequence).

The rearrangement links TRBV5-5 to TRBJ1-2, with a weak D call TRBD1 (6 bases). Trimming removed 0 bases from V and 4 bases from J, with 10 bases in between. Germline lookup yields CDR1 SGHKS and CDR2 YYEKEE (reference sequence). The CDR3 loop spans 14 amino acids. The CDR3 coding sequence is TGTGCCAGCAGCTTGGGACAGGCTGCCTATGGCTACACCTTC. Its translation: CASSLGQAAYGYTF.

V gene TRBV5-1 combines with J gene TRBJ2-1, with 13 bases identical to TRBD2. The CDR3 runs to 19 residues. Germline V lookup: CDR1 SGHRS, CDR2 YFSETQ. Trimming removed 0 bases from V and 0 bases from J; junction bases left unmatched: 6. In nucleotides, the CDR3 is TGCGCCAGCAGCTTGGCGGGACTAGCGGGAAAGAGCTCCTACAATGAGCAGTTCTTC. It translates to CASSLAGLAGKSSYNEQFF.